A single sample is the source of the 10 T cell receptor beta chains below, sequenced in a study of blood T cell repertoires in COVID-19. Only in-frame clones appear in the TCRdb table, and some are missing; sequencing was by immunoSEQ multiplex PCR. The sample shows some 19,000 clones, roughly 85% of them seen only once. The sequencing input was peripheral blood. The receptors here all came from a man aged 80 or over with acute or convalescent COVID-19.

The sample holds one count of this clone. Written as DNA, the CDR3 is TGTGCCAGCAGCCCTTCAGCAGGGTACTATGGCTACACCTTC. Translating it yields CASSPSAGYYGYTF. The rearrangement joins TRBV28 to TRBJ1-2; perhaps TRBD1 as D (5 bases). Trimming removed 6 bases at V and 3 bases at J, with 14 bases between. Germline V gene lookup returns CDR1 MDHEN and CDR2 SYDVKM. The CDR3 is made up of 14 amino acids.

In DNA form, the CDR3 reads TGTGCCAGCAGAGGGACAGGGGATCAGCCCCAGCATTTT. This encodes CASRGTGDQPQHF. The J gene is TRBJ1-5, the V gene TRBV2, with 10 positions matching TRBD1. Trimming cost V 6 bases and J 5 bases; bases outside gene matches: 1. CDR1 and CDR2 (germline): SNHLY, FYNNEI. The CDR3 sequence is 13 residues long.

The V and J genes are TRBV10-3 and TRBJ1-5; D is ambiguous. Germline V gene data show CDR1 as ENHRY and CDR2 as SYGVKD. V gave up 0 bases and J gave up 5 bases, with 8 bases separating them. This CDR3 spans 14 amino acids. The CDR3: CAISESGGDQPQHF. CDR3 nucleotide sequence: TGTGCCATCAGTGAGTCGGGCGGGGATCAGCCCCAGCATTTT.

J is TRBJ2-5 and V is TRBV28, with TRBD2 identical over 9 bases. Per the germline V gene, CDR1 is MDHEN and CDR2 is SYDVKM. V was pared by 5 bases and J by 1 base, with 5 bases of the junction left unmatched. This CDR3 has 15 residues. CDR3 DNA sequence: TGTGCCAGCAGTCGCCCAGCGGGGGGCCAAGAGACCCAGTACTTC. It translates to CASSRPAGGQETQYF.

This clone was counted once. The rearrangement uses TRBV3-1 (or the pseudogene TRBV3-2) and TRBJ2-3; 9 bases map to TRBD2. With V trimmed by 1 base and J by 6 bases, 8 bases remained unmatched. Germline V gene data show CDR1 as LGHDT and CDR2 as YNNKEL (reference sequence). This CDR3 contains 16 residues. CDR3 sequence reads: CASSQAPAGGFDTQYF. The CDR3 nucleotides are TGTGCCAGCAGCCAAGCCCCAGCGGGGGGTTTTGATACGCAGTATTTT.

Concerning this clone itself: A much larger clone lies a single base off, so this may be a read error. Additional DNA sequences in this sample encode the identical CDR3. The rearrangement uses TRBV9 and TRBJ1-3; D is unclear. V lost 0 bases and J 0 bases, leaving 4 bases between the germline ends. Looked up from germline, CDR1 is SGDLS and CDR2 is YYNGEE. The CDR3 has 14 residues. The CDR3 sequence is CASSVDNSGNTIYF. The CDR3 nucleotides read TGTGCCAGCAGCGTAGACAACTCTGGAAACACCATATATTTT.

The chain employs TRBV3-1 (or the pseudogene TRBV3-2) and TRBJ1-2; TRBD1 might be the D (6 bases). The CDR3 has 16 residues. V lost 0 bases and J 7 bases, leaving 18 bases between the germline ends. The germline V gene encodes CDR1 LGHDT and CDR2 YNNKEL (reference sequence). The CDR3 sequence: CASSQDGRGRVGGYTF. The CDR3 DNA follows: TGTGCCAGCAGCCAAGACGGCAGGGGAAGAGTGGGTGGCTACACCTTC.

This clone was observed a handful of times. This chain uses TRBV7-8 with TRBJ1-5; possible D gene TRBD1, 6 bases. Trimming shortened V by 5 bases and J by 5 bases, and 13 bases separated the two germline ends. CDR1 is SGHVS, CDR2 FQNEAQ, per germline. CDR3 length equals 14 residues. CDR3 sequence: CASSPGQYYQPQHF. The CDR3 nucleotides are TGTGCCAGCAGCCCTGGACAGTACTATCAGCCCCAGCATTTT. Full variable domain (rest looked up from reference TRBV7-8 and TRBJ1-5): GAGVSQSPRYKVAKRGQDVALRCDPISGHVSLFWYQQALGQGPEFLTYFQNEAQLDKSGLPSDRFFAERPEGSVSTLKIQRTQQEDSAVYLCASSPGQYYQPQHFGDGTRLSIL.

J is TRBJ2-5 and V is TRBV5-1, with 7 bases aligning to TRBD1. Trimming at V came to 3 bases and at J to 3 bases, leaving 2 bases not matched to a gene. Germline V lookup: CDR1 SGHRS, CDR2 YFSETQ. The CDR3 has 13 amino acids. CDR3 loop: CASSWGTEETQYF. CDR3 nucleotides: TGCGCCAGCAGCTGGGGGACAGAAGAGACCCAGTACTTC.

The CDR3 loop reads CASSLTFRGVRGWETQYF. The CDR3 DNA reads as TGCGCCAGCAGCTTGACCTTCAGGGGGGTCCGCGGATGGGAGACCCAGTACTTC. The rearrangement links TRBV5-1 to TRBJ2-5; possible D gene TRBD1, 7 bases. Germline V gene lookup returns CDR1 SGHRS and CDR2 YFSETQ. V was trimmed by 1 base and J by 5 bases, leaving 24 bases between them. The CDR3 totals 18 residues.